Reported below is one T cell receptor (beta chain). This CDR3 contains 14 residues. Trimming left V 4 bases short and J 7 bases short, with 17 bases between. Germline values: CDR1 SGHNT, CDR2 YYREEE (reference sequence). This entry comes from a study of cytomegalovirus exposure and HLA in healthy donors. The PCR ran on 60 Vbeta and 13 Jbeta primers. TCRdb's table, derived via immunoSEQ multiplex PCR, lists solely in-frame clones and lacks some. The table records 100,000 or so clones, less than 85% of them present only once. The sequence was collected from a man aged 40-55 years in good health and CMV-seronegative. This chain uses TRBV5-4 with TRBJ1-2, with D possibly TRBD1 on 5 matching bases. Source material: PBMCs. This CDR3 is CASSLGGARGGYTF. DNA of the CDR3: TGTGCCAGCAGCCTGGGCGGGGCTCGGGGTGGCTACACCTTC.